The 32 T cell receptor beta chains in this list originate from one sample, sequenced in a study of control samples from healthy donors and cancer patients. TCRdb's copy holds only in-frame clones and misses some; the assay was immunoSEQ multiplex PCR. The sample has some 150,000 clones, approximately 94% seen once. The specimen was blood. All receptors derive from a man aged 40-49 years in good health.

The chain couples TRBV30 to TRBJ1-6; D perhaps matches TRBD1 (5 bases). Germline CDR1 and CDR2: GTSNPN and SVGIG (reference sequence). V lost 5 bases to trimming and J lost 10 bases, with 12 bases between them. The CDR3 covers 12 residues. The CDR3 DNA reads as TGTGCCTGGGGCAGGGCGGGCTCACCCCTCCACTTT. Protein sequence: CAWGRAGSPLHF.

The V call is TRBV5-1, the J call TRBJ1-3, with D possibly matching TRBD1 (5 bases). CDR1 and CDR2 (germline): SGHRS, YFSETQ. The germline V and J ends were trimmed by 4 bases and 1 base, with 12 bases remaining between them. The CDR3 is 15 residues long. CDR3 loop: CASSPGGGSGNTIYF. In nucleotides, the CDR3 is TGCGCCAGCAGCCCCGGTGGGGGGTCTGGAAACACCATATATTTT.

This clone was picked up one time. V and J are TRBV19 and TRBJ1-1; the D gene is possibly TRBD1 (5 bases). The V and J ends lost 5 bases and 1 base respectively, with 8 bases between them. Germline assignment: CDR1 LNHDA and CDR2 SQIVND (reference sequence). This CDR3 comprises 13 residues. CDR3 residues: CASSGGPNTEAFF. CDR3 nucleotide sequence: TGTGCCAGTAGTGGGGGACCGAACACTGAAGCTTTCTTT. The complete variable domain, with remaining parts taken from reference TRBV19 and TRBJ1-1, reads DGGITQSPKYLFRKEGQNVTLSCEQNLNHDAMYWYRQDPGQGLRLIYYSQIVNDFQKGDIAEGYSVSREKKESFPLTVTSAQKNPTAFYLCASSGGPNTEAFFGQGTRLTVV.

The V and J genes are TRBV30 and TRBJ1-1; unclear D gene. Germline V gene sequence: CDR1 GTSNPN, CDR2 SVGIG (reference sequence). V was shortened by 5 bases and J by 4 bases, with 8 bases between the two germline ends. The CDR3 runs 11 residues. CDR3 DNA sequence: TGTGCCTGGGTTAAGTTCACTGAAGCTTTCTTT. It specifies CAWVKFTEAFF.

The chain joins TRBV28 to TRBJ1-1, with D tentatively TRBD1 (5 bases). Germline lookup yields CDR1 MDHEN and CDR2 SYDVKM. The CDR3 loop spans 15 amino acids. Deletions cut 2 bases from V and 6 bases from J, with 16 bases between. For the CDR3, the DNA is TGTGCCAGCAGTTTAAGCGGGAAGGGACCCGCTGAAGCTTTCTTT. Translation gives CASSLSGKGPAEAFF.

The chain carries TRBV18 and TRBJ2-5; a weak D match, TRBD1 (6 bases). CDR1 is KGHSH and CDR2 is LQKENI in the germline V gene. Trimming pared 2 bases from V and 5 bases from J, leaving 18 bases between. This CDR3 has 16 amino acids. The CDR3 loop is CASSPGPVQGRETQYF. The CDR3 region has the DNA TGTGCCAGCTCACCAGGGCCCGTACAGGGTAGGGAGACCCAGTACTTC. The full variable domain, its missing parts supplied by reference TRBV18 and TRBJ2-5, is NAGVMQNPRHLVRRRGQEARLRCSPMKGHSHVYWYRQLPEEGLKFMVYLQKENIIDESGMPKERFSAEFPKEGPSILRIQQVVRGDSAAYFCASSPGPVQGRETQYFGPGTRLLVL.

The chain combines TRBV4-3 with TRBJ2-7; 8 bases align to TRBD2. V was pared by 0 bases and J by 1 base, with 5 bases of the junction left unmatched. This CDR3 has 16 residues. The germline CDR1 and CDR2 sequences are LGHNA and YSLEER. This CDR3 is CASSQDTGGRSYEQYF. In DNA, the CDR3 is TGCGCCAGCAGCCAAGATACGGGGGGGAGGTCCTACGAGCAGTACTTC.

This chain uses TRBV7-5 with TRBJ2-7. TRBV7-5 is annotated as a pseudogene. The CDR3 has 16 residues. The CDR3 loop is CVRSSRSSRSRHEQYF. CDR3 coding DNA: TGTGTCAGAAGCTCCCGGTCATCCCGATCCCGACACGAGCAGTACTTC.

In its sample, this clone was seen once. The rearrangement joins TRBV7-8 to TRBJ1-1, with D perhaps matching TRBD1 (5 bases). V lost 1 base and J 6 bases, leaving 18 bases between the germline ends. This CDR3 region has 16 residues. The germline gives CDR1 SGHVS, CDR2 FQNEAQ. CDR3: CASSLGGSGSRAEAFF. The CDR3, as DNA: TGTGCCAGCAGCTTAGGAGGGTCAGGGTCTCGGGCTGAAGCTTTCTTT.

The V call is TRBV7-3, the J call TRBJ1-3, with 8 nucleotides matching TRBD1. V lost 3 bases to trimming and J lost 4 bases; unmatched junction nucleotides: 5. Germline V lookup: CDR1 SGHTA, CDR2 FQGTGA. This CDR3 region has 15 residues. This CDR3 is CASSLSGGYGNTIYF. The DNA for the CDR3 is TGTGCCAGCAGCTTGTCAGGGGGCTACGGAAACACCATATATTTT.

V is TRBV9 and J is TRBJ2-7; D is perhaps TRBD1 (7 bases). The V gene lost 3 bases and the J gene lost 13 bases, with 14 bases spanning the gap. Germline lookup yields CDR1 SGDLS and CDR2 YYNGEE. CDR3 size: 11 residues. The DNA for the CDR3 is TGTGCCAGCAGCGGCGGGACAGCCGATTACTTC. Translation: CASSGGTADYF.

The chain uses TRBV28 and TRBJ1-2; D ambiguous. The CDR3 covers 12 residues. Germline V lookup: CDR1 MDHEN, CDR2 SYDVKM. The V gene lost 5 bases and the J gene lost 4 bases, with 8 bases spanning the gap. CDR3 in DNA: TGTGCCAGCAGTGCCGAAGGCTATGGCTACACCTTC. It translates to CASSAEGYGYTF.

The chain recombines TRBV28 with TRBJ1-4; unclear D gene. The germline V and J ends were trimmed by 7 bases and 8 bases, with 17 bases remaining between them. The CDR3 is 14 amino acids. CDR1 MDHEN and CDR2 SYDVKM come from the germline V gene. The CDR3 DNA sequence: TGTGCCAGCACCGTTGGTACTTTTAGGGAAAAACTGTTTTTT. Its protein product is CASTVGTFREKLFF.

As DNA, the CDR3 is TGTGCCAGCAGCTTAAGGACCCGCTTAAGGGGTGAAAAACTGTTTTTT. This sequence encodes CASSLRTRLRGEKLFF. The rearrangement links TRBV7-8 to TRBJ1-4; a possible D gene is TRBD1 (5 bases). Trimming left V 2 bases short and J 7 bases short, with 17 bases between. The CDR3 runs to 16 residues. Germline loops: CDR1 SGHVS, CDR2 FQNEAQ.

The genes are TRBV24-1 and TRBJ2-5; the match to TRBD2 covers 7 bases. Unmatched junction bases numbered 4, after V lost 3 bases and J lost 4 bases. CDR1 and CDR2 (germline): KGHDR, SFDVKD. The CDR3 consists of 14 residues. CDR3 in amino acids: CATSDGWGGETQYF. CDR3 nucleotide sequence: TGTGCCACCAGTGATGGTTGGGGGGGAGAGACCCAGTACTTC.

The chain has TRBV9 and TRBJ2-1, with 12 bases fitting TRBD2. With V trimmed by 2 bases and J by 1 base, 4 bases remained unmatched. Per germline, CDR1 SGDLS and CDR2 YYNGEE. The CDR3 is 17 residues long. The CDR3 DNA sequence: TGTGCCAGCAGCGTCTCTGGACTAGCGGGGTCCTACAATGAGCAGTTCTTC. It specifies CASSVSGLAGSYNEQFF.

The rearrangement links TRBV6-1 to TRBJ1-6, with D unclear. The CDR3 consists of 14 residues. The V end lost 3 bases, the J end lost 5 bases, and 8 bases lay between the germline ends. Germline V gene sequence: CDR1 MNHNS, CDR2 SASEGT. For the CDR3, the DNA is TGTGCCAGCAGTGAGGACGGTGATAATTCACCCCTCCACTTT. Translation: CASSEDGDNSPLHF.

The sample holds one count of this clone. This chain connects TRBV19 to TRBJ2-2; D unresolved. CDR3 length: 15 residues. V lost 3 bases and J lost 1, with 9 bases in between. Germline V gene sequence: CDR1 LNHDA, CDR2 SQIVND (reference sequence). The CDR3 region has the DNA TGTGCCAGTAGTATCCCTACGAGGAACACCGGGGAGCTGTTTTTT. Translating it yields CASSIPTRNTGELFF. Variable domain in full (rest from reference TRBV19 and TRBJ2-2): DGGITQSPKYLFRKEGQNVTLSCEQNLNHDAMYWYRQDPGQGLRLIYYSQIVNDFQKGDIAEGYSVSREKKESFPLTVTSAQKNPTAFYLCASSIPTRNTGELFFGEGSRLTVL.

This clone was seen a single time. V is TRBV10-1 and J is TRBJ2-7; 9 bases fit TRBD1. The CDR3 is 13 amino acids. With V trimmed by 4 bases and J by 3 bases, 1 base remained unmatched. Per germline, CDR1 WNHNN and CDR2 SYGVQD (reference sequence). The CDR3 spells CASSAGQGYEQYF. The CDR3 coding sequence is TGCGCCAGCAGTGCGGGACAGGGCTACGAGCAGTACTTC.

The chain has TRBV7-2 and TRBJ2-2, with TRBD1 identical over 7 bases. The CDR3 has 14 residues. With V trimmed by 5 bases and J by 4 bases, 4 bases remained unmatched. CDR1 and CDR2 (germline): SGHTA, FQGNSA. The CDR3 is CASSRGQLTGELFF. The DNA of the CDR3 is TGTGCCAGCAGCCGGGGACAGCTCACCGGGGAGCTGTTTTTT.

This clone was seen a single time. This sequence joins TRBV30 and TRBJ2-1; TRBD1 agrees at 9 bases. The junction had 7 bases not matched to a gene; V was cut back by 7 bases and J by 15 bases. There are 10 residues in the CDR3. Per germline, CDR1 GTSNPN and CDR2 SVGIG (reference sequence). CDR3 protein: CAFRQGEWFF. CDR3 DNA sequence: TGTGCCTTCCGACAGGGGGAATGGTTCTTC.

J is TRBJ1-4 and V is TRBV2; D unclear. This CDR3 spans 13 amino acids. V was pared by 7 bases and J by 8 bases, with 14 bases between. Germline V lookup: CDR1 SNHLY, CDR2 FYNNEI. The CDR3 nucleotides are TGTGCCAGCATAGGAGAGCTAGCGGAAAAACTGTTTTTT. Protein product: CASIGELAEKLFF.

The chain employs TRBV6-5 and TRBJ1-5, with D unresolved. CDR3 length: 15 amino acids. V lost 4 bases and J lost 1, with 11 bases in between. Germline loops: CDR1 MNHEY, CDR2 SVGAGI. CDR3: CASSSGSSSNQPQHF. The CDR3 DNA sequence: TGTGCCAGCAGTTCAGGTTCGTCGAGCAATCAGCCCCAGCATTTT.

The rearrangement joins TRBV30 to TRBJ1-2; perhaps TRBD1 as D (5 bases). This CDR3 has 12 amino acids. The V and J ends lost 2 bases and 4 bases respectively, with 8 bases between them. The germline CDR1 and CDR2 sequences are GTSNPN and SVGIG (reference sequence). The CDR3: CAWSLGGYGYTF. The CDR3, as DNA: TGTGCCTGGAGTTTGGGGGGCTATGGCTACACCTTC.

The genes are TRBV5-1 and TRBJ1-1; 11 bases fit TRBD1. The germline CDR1 and CDR2 sequences are SGHRS and YFSETQ. V gave up 2 bases and J gave up 4 bases; unmatched junction bases: 4. CDR3 length equals 15 residues. In nucleotides, the CDR3 is TGCGCCAGCAGCTTTACCGGGACAGGGGGCACTGAAGCTTTCTTT. This gives the protein CASSFTGTGGTEAFF.

This clone occurred a few times. CDR3 loop: CATGVLPSVNEKLFF. CDR3 bases: TGTGCCACGGGGGTCCTCCCATCCGTTAATGAAAAACTGTTTTTT. This chain connects TRBV15 to TRBJ1-4, with D tentatively TRBD1 (5 bases). Germline CDR1 reads LNHNV; CDR2 reads YYDKDF (reference sequence). V lost 9 bases, J lost 4 bases, and 18 bases lay in between. This CDR3 comprises 15 residues.

The rearrangement uses TRBV6-1 and TRBJ1-1; D is undetermined. The CDR3 length is 14 residues. V lost 2 bases and J 1 base, leaving 8 bases between the germline ends. Germline V gives CDR1 MNHNS, CDR2 SASEGT. The CDR3 protein is CASSEYRENTEAFF. The CDR3 DNA reads as TGTGCCAGCAGTGAATACCGGGAGAACACTGAAGCTTTCTTT.

The chain employs TRBV20-1 and TRBJ1-1; weak D call: TRBD1 (5 bases). This CDR3 has 10 amino acids. V was cut by 4 bases and J by 8 bases, with 8 bases left in between. Germline loops: CDR1 DFQATT, CDR2 SNEGSKA (reference sequence). The CDR3 bases are TGCAGTGCTAAGTACAGGGAAGCTTTCTTT. Amino acid sequence: CSAKYREAFF.

This chain connects TRBV4-2 to TRBJ2-5; D is possibly TRBD2 (7 bases). Germline-derived CDR1 and CDR2 are LGHNA and YNFKEQ. V shed 4 bases and J shed 4 bases, with 13 bases lying between them. CDR3 size: 14 residues. In DNA, the CDR3 is TGTGCCAGCAGCCCCCGGAGGGGGGGAGAGACCCAGTACTTC. It is translated as CASSPRRGGETQYF.

The V call is TRBV14, the J call TRBJ1-2; D remains ambiguous. The CDR3 consists of 12 residues. Germline values: CDR1 SGHDN, CDR2 FVKESK. With 5 bases removed from V and 5 bases from J, the gap between germline ends came to 9 bases. CDR3 in amino acids: CASSYAGYGYTF. CDR3 sequence (DNA): TGTGCCAGCAGCTACGCGGGGTATGGCTACACCTTC.

As for this clone: In the same sample, other DNA sequences code for this CDR3. The chain combines TRBV18 with TRBJ2-5; perhaps TRBD1 as D (6 bases). Trimming removed 3 bases at V and 2 bases at J, with 7 bases between. There are 13 residues in the CDR3. Germline CDR1 is KGHSH and CDR2 is LQKENI. The CDR3 spells CASSPGQQETQYF. The CDR3 region has the DNA TGTGCCAGCTCACCTGGACAGCAAGAGACCCAGTACTTC.

The chain employs TRBV6-5 and TRBJ1-3; 8 positions agree with TRBD1. V was pared by 5 bases and J by 2 bases, with 2 bases of the junction left unmatched. The CDR3 is 14 residues long. The V gene's germline CDR1 is MNHEY and CDR2 SVGAGI. The CDR3 nucleotides are TGTGCCAGCAGTACGGACAGGGCTGGAAACACCATATATTTT. Translation: CASSTDRAGNTIYF.